This T cell receptor (beta chain) was obtained from a study of glioma-infiltrating T cells after dendritic cell vaccination. Using immunoSEQ multiplex PCR, the repertoire was profiled, and TCRdb retains in-frame clones only, with some absent. The sample carries tens of thousands of clones, almost 85% recorded once. Per the germline V gene, CDR1 is MGHRA and CDR2 is YSYEKL. The CDR3 consists of 17 residues. Trimming cost V 3 bases and J 7 bases, with 22 bases left between them. None of the glioblastoma patients had an isocitrate dehydrogenase mutation. Before vaccination, two weeks after the third vaccination, and at progression, PBMC were collected.

This TCR was sampled from a human donor with glioblastoma. The chain recombines TRBV4-1 with TRBJ2-1; possibly TRBD2 for D (6 bases). Sequencing was performed on blood, taken before dendritic cell vaccination. The CDR3 DNA sequence: TGCGCCAGCAGCCAGACGAGTGGGGCTAGCGATCTAAATGAGCAGTTCTTC. Protein: CASSQTSGASDLNEQFF.